The text below deals with one TCR beta chain. This sample was taken from a study of cytomegalovirus exposure and HLA in healthy donors. The PCR had 60 Vbeta and 13 Jbeta primers. The table came from immunoSEQ multiplex PCR; TCRdb's copy has only in-frame clones and leaves some out. Among some 85,000 clones listed, approximately 84% were seen once. V shed 3 bases, J shed 13 bases, and the junction held 9 bases outside the gene matches. The CDR3 is 15 residues long. The germline gives CDR1 MDHEN, CDR2 SYDVKM. The V call is TRBV28, the J call TRBJ1-6, with TRBD1 matching over 10 bases. The specimen was PBMCs. The TCR originated in a young man in good health and CMV-seronegative. CDR3 sequence: CASSFSGTGASPLHF. As DNA, the CDR3 is TGTGCCAGCAGTTTTAGCGGGACAGGGGCCTCCCCCCTCCACTTT.